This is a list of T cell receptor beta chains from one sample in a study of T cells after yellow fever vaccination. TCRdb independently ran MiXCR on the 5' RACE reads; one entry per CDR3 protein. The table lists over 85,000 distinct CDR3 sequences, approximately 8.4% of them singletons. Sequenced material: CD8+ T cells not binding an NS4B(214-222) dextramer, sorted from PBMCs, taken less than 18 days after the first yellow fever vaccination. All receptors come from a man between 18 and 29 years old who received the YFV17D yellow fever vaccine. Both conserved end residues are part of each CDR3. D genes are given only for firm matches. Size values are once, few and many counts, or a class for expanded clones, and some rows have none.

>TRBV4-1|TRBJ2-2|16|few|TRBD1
CASSDRGKSNTGELFF
TGCGCCAGCAGTGACAGGGGGAAAAGCAACACCGGGGAGCTGTTTTTT
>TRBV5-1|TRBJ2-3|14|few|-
CASSLYRLADTQYF
TGCGCCAGCAGCTTATACAGACTCGCAGATACGCAGTATTTT
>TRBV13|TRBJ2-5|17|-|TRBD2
CASSLAGLAGSQETQYF
TGTGCCAGCAGCCTGGCGGGACTAGCGGGGTCCCAAGAGACCCAGTACTTC
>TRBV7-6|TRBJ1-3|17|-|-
CASSLGGSRFSGNTIYF
TGTGCCAGCAGCTTAGGAGGGTCAAGGTTTTCTGGAAACACCATATATTTT
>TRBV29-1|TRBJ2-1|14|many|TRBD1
CSVEGQGSYNEQFF
TGCAGCGTTGAGGGACAGGGGTCCTACAATGAGCAGTTCTTC
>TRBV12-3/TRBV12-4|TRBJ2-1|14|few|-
CASSLLTRYNEQFF
TGTGCCAGCAGTTTATTGACCCGATACAATGAGCAGTTCTTC
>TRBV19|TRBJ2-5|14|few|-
CASSGGQLQETQYF
TGTGCCAGTAGTGGTGGACAGCTCCAAGAGACCCAGTACTTC
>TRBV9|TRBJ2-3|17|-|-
CASSVPRGGGDTDTQYF
TGTGCCAGCAGCGTCCCTAGGGGGGGAGGCGACACAGATACGCAGTATTTT
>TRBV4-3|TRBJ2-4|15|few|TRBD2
CASSQATSRLNIQYF
TGCGCCAGCAGCCAAGCGACTAGCCGCCTAAACATTCAGTACTTC
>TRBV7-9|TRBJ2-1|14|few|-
CASSLLQETNEQFF
TGTGCCAGCAGCTTATTGCAGGAGACCAATGAGCAGTTCTTC
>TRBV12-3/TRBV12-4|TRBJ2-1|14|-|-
CASLPEGLYNEQFF
TGTGCCAGCCTGCCAGAAGGACTGTACAATGAGCAGTTCTTC
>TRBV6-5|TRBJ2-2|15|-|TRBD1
CASSNRDRGPGELFF
TGTGCCAGCAGTAACCGGGACAGGGGCCCCGGGGAGCTGTTTTTT
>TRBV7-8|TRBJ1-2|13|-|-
CASSSTGAYGYTF
TGTGCCAGCAGCTCGACAGGAGCGTATGGCTACACCTTC